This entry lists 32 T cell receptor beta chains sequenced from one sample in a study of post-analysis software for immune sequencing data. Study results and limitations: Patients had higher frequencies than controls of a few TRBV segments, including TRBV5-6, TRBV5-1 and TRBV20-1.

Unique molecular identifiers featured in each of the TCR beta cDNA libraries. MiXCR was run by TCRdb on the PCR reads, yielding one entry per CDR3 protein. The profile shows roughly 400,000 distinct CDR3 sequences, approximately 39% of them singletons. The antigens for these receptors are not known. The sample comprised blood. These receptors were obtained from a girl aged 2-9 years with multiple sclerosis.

The CDR3 DNA reads TGTGCCAGCAGTTTAGCGCCCCTATCCCGCAGTTACGAGCAGTACTTC. Translating gives CASSLAPLSRSYEQYF. The V call is TRBV12-3 or TRBV12-4, the J call TRBJ2-7, with no clear D. The V gene lost 0 bases and the J gene lost 4 bases, with 16 bases spanning the gap. The CDR3 spans 16 residues.

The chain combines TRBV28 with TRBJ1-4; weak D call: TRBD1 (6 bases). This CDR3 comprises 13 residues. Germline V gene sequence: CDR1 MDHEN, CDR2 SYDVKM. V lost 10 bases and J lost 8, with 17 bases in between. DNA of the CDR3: TGTGCCACCATGGGGGGCGCTGGGGAAAAACTGTTTTTT. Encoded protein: CATMGGAGEKLFF.

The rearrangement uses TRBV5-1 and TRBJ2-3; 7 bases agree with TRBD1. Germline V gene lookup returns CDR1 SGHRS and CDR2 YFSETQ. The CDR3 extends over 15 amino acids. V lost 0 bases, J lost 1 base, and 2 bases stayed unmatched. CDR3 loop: CASSLETGGTDTQYF. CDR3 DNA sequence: TGCGCCAGCAGCTTGGAAACAGGGGGCACAGATACGCAGTATTTT. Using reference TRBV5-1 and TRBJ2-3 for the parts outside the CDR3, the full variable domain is KAGVTQTPRYLIKTRGQQVTLSCSPISGHRSVSWYQQTPGQGLQFLFEYFSETQRNKGNFPGRFSGRQFSNSRSEMNVSTLELGDSALYLCASSLETGGTDTQYFGPGTRLTVL.

Here the CDR3 reads CSMLFGTDTQYF. The CDR3 DNA is TGCAGTATGCTGTTTGGCACAGATACGCAGTATTTT. This rearrangement joins TRBV20-1 to TRBJ2-3; D call uncertain. Germline CDR1 DFQATT, CDR2 SNEGSKA (reference sequence). The CDR3 is 12 residues long. Trimming took 8 bases from V and 1 from J, leaving 10 bases between them.

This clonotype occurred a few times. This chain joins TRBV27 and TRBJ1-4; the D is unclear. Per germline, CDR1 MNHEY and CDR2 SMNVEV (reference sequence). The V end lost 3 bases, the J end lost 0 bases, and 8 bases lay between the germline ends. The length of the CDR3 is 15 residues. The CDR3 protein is CASSLSDATNEKLFF. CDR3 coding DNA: TGTGCCAGCAGTTTGTCGGATGCAACTAATGAAAAACTGTTTTTT. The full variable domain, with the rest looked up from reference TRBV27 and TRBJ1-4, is EAQVTQNPRYLITVTGKKLTVTCSQNMNHEYMSWYRQDPGLGLRQIYYSMNVEVTDKGDVPEGYKVSRKEKRNFPLILESPSPNQTSLYFCASSLSDATNEKLFFGSGTQLSVL.

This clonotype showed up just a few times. CDR3 sequence reads: CASSFGPTGNSPLHF. The CDR3 DNA follows: TGTGCCAGCAGTTTTGGGCCGACCGGGAATTCACCCCTCCACTTT. The rearrangement uses TRBV28 and TRBJ1-6; D not certain. In germline, CDR1 is MDHEN, CDR2 SYDVKM. The length of the CDR3 is 15 residues. V dropped 3 bases and J dropped 7 bases, with 13 bases sitting between them.

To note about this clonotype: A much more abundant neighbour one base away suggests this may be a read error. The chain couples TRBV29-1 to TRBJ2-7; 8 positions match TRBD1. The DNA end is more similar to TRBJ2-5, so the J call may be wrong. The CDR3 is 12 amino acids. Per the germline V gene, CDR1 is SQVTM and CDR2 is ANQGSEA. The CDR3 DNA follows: TGCAGCAGTGCGGGACAGGCAGAGACCCAGTACTTC. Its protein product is CSSAGQAETQYF.

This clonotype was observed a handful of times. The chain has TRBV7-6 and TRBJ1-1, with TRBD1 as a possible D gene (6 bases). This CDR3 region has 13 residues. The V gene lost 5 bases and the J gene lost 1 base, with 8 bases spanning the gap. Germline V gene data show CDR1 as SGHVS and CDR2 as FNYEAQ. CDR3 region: CASSRGQNTEAFF. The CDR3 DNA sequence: TGTGCCAGCAGCCGGGGACAGAACACTGAAGCTTTCTTT.

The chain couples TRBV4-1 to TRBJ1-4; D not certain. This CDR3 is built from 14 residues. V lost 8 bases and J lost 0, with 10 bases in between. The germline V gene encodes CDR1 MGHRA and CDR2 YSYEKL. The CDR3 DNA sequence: TGCGCCAGCGGTAGACACTCAACTAATGAAAAACTGTTTTTT. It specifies CASGRHSTNEKLFF.

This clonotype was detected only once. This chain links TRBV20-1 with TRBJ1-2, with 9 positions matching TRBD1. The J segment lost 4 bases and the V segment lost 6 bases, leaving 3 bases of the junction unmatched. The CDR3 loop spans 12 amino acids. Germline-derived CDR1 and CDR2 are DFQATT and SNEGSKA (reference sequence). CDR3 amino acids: CSAKDRGYGYTF. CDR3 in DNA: TGCAGTGCCAAGGACAGGGGCTATGGCTACACCTTC.

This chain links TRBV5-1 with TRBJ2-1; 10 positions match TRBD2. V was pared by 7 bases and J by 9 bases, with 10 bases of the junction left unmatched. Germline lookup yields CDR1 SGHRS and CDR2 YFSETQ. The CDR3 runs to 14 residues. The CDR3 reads CASHRLAGRAEQFF. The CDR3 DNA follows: TGCGCCAGCCACCGACTAGCGGGCCGGGCTGAGCAGTTCTTC. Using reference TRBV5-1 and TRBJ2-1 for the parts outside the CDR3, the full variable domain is KAGVTQTPRYLIKTRGQQVTLSCSPISGHRSVSWYQQTPGQGLQFLFEYFSETQRNKGNFPGRFSGRQFSNSRSEMNVSTLELGDSALYLCASHRLAGRAEQFFGPGTRLTVL.

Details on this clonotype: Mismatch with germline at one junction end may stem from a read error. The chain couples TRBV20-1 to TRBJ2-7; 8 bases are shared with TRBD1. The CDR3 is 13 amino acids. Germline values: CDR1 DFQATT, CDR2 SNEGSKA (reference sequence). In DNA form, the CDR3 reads TGCGGTGCTAGGGACAGGTTCTCCTACGAGCAGTACTTC. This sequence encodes CGARDRFSYEQYF.

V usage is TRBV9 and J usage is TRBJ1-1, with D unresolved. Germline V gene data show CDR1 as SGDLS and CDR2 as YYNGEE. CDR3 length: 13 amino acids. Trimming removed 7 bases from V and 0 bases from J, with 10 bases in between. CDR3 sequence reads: CASGVKVNTEAFF. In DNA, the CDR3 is TGTGCCAGCGGGGTTAAAGTGAACACTGAAGCTTTCTTT.

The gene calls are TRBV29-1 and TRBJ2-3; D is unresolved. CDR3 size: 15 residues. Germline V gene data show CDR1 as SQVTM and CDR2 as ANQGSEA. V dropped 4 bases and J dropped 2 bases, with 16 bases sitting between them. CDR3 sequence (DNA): TGCAGCGTTGTATTGTGGGTTAGTCCCACAGATACGCAGTATTTT. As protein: CSVVLWVSPTDTQYF.

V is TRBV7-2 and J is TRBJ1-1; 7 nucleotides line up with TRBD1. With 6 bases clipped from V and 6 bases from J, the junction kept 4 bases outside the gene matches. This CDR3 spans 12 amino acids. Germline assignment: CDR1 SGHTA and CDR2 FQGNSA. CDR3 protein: CASSRDSPEAFF. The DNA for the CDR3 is TGTGCCAGCAGTCGGGACAGCCCTGAAGCTTTCTTT.

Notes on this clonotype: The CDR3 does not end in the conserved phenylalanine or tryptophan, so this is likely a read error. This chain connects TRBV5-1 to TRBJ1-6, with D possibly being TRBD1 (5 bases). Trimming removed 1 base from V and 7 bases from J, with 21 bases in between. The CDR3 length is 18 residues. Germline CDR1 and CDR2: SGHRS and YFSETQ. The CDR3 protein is CASSLSAGLERRNSPLHL. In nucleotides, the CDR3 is TGCGCCAGCAGCTTGTCCGCAGGGTTGGAAAGGAGGAATTCACCCCTCCACTTG.

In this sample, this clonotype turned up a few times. CDR3 sequence: CAISGRTDYEQYF. The DNA for the CDR3 is TGTGCCATCAGTGGGAGGACAGATTACGAGCAGTACTTC. V and J are TRBV10-3 and TRBJ2-7; a weak D match, TRBD1 (6 bases). V shed 4 bases and J shed 4 bases, with 11 bases lying between them. Germline CDR1 is ENHRY and CDR2 is SYGVKD. There are 13 residues in the CDR3.

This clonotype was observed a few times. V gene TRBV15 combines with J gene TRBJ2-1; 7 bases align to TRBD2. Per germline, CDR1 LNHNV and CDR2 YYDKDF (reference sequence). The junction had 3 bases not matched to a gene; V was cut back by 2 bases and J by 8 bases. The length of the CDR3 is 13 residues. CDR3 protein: CATSRRLADEQFF. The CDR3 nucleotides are TGTGCCACCAGCAGAAGACTAGCCGATGAGCAGTTCTTC.

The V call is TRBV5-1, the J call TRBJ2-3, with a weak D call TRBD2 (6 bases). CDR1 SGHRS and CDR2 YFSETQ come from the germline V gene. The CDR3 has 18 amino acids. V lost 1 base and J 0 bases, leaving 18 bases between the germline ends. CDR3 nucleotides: TGCGCCAGCAGCTTGAGGGCTAGCGACAGCCCCAGCACAGATACGCAGTATTTT. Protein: CASSLRASDSPSTDTQYF.

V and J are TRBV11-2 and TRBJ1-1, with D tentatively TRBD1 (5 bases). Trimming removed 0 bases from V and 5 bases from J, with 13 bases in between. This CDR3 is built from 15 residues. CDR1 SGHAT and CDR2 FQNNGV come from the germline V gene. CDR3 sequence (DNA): TGTGCCAGCAGCTTAGATCGGGGCCGGGGGACTGAAGCTTTCTTT. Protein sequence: CASSLDRGRGTEAFF.

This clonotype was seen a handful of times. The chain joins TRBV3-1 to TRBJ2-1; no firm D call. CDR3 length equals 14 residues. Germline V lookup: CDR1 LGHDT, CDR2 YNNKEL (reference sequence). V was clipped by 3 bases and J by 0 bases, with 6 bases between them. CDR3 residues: CASSQDHSYNEQFF. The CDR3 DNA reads TGTGCCAGCAGCCAGGACCACTCCTACAATGAGCAGTTCTTC.

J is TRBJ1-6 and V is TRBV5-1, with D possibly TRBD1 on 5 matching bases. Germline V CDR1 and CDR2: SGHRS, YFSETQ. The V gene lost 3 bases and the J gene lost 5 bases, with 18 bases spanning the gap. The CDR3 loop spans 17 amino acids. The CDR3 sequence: CASSWTSGSPNNSPLHF. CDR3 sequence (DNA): TGCGCCAGCAGCTGGACCTCAGGGAGCCCAAATAATTCACCCCTCCACTTT.

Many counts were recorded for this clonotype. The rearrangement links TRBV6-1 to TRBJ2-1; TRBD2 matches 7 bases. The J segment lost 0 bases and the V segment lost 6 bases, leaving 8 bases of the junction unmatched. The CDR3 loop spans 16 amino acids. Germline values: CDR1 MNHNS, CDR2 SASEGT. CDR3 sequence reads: CASSHWGGSSYNEQFF. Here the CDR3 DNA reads TGTGCCAGCAGCCATTGGGGGGGAAGCTCCTACAATGAGCAGTTCTTC.

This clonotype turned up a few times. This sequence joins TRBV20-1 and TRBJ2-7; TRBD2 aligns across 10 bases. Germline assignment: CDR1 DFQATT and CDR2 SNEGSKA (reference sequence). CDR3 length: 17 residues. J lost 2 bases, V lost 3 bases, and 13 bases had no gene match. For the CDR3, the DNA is TGCAGTGCTAGTCCGAGGTTTGCTAGCGGGAGAACCTACGAGCAGTACTTC. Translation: CSASPRFASGRTYEQYF.

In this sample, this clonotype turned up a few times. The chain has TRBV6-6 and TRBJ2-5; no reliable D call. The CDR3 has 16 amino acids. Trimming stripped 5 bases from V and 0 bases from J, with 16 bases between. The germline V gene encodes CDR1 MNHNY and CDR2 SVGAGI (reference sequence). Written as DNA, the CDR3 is TGTGCCAGCAGTGCTCTAGGAGCAGGCGACCAAGAGACCCAGTACTTC. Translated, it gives CASSALGAGDQETQYF.

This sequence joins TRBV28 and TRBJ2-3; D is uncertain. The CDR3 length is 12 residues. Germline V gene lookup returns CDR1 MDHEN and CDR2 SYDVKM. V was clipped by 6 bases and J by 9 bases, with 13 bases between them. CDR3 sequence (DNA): TGTGCCAGCAGATCCCTAGAATCCACGCAGTATTTT. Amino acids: CASRSLESTQYF.

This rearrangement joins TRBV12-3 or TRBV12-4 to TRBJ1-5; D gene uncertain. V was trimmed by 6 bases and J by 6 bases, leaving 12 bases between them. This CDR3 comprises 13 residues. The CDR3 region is CASSSTDIQPQHF. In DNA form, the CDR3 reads TGTGCCAGCAGCAGTACAGATATTCAGCCCCAGCATTTT.

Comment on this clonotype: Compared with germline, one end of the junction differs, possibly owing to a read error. The CDR3 loop reads CTSSYTDRGPYGYTF. The CDR3 DNA sequence: TGTACCAGCAGTTACACAGACAGGGGCCCCTATGGCTACACCTTC. V usage is TRBV6-6 and J usage is TRBJ1-2, with 8 bases fitting TRBD1. This CDR3 region has 15 residues. Germline-derived CDR1 and CDR2 are MNHNY and SVGAGI (reference sequence).

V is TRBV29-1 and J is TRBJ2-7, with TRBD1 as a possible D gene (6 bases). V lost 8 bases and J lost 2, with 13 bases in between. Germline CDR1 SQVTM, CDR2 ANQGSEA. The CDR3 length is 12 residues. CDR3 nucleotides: TGCAGCCTCAGGGGTTTGACCTACGAGCAGTACTTC. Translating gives CSLRGLTYEQYF.

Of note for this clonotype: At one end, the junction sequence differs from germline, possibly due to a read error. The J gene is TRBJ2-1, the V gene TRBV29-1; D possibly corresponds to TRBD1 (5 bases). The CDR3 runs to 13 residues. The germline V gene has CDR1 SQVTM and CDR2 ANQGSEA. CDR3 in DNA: TGCAGCGTTGTCAGGGTGGATTACAGTGAGCAGTTCTTC. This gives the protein CSVVRVDYSEQFF.

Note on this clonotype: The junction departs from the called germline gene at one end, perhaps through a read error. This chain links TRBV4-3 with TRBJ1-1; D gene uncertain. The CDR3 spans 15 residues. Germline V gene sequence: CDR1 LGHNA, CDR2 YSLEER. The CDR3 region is CASGQEDRVNTEAFF. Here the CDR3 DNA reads TGCGCCAGCGGCCAAGAAGATAGGGTCAACACTGAAGCTTTCTTT.

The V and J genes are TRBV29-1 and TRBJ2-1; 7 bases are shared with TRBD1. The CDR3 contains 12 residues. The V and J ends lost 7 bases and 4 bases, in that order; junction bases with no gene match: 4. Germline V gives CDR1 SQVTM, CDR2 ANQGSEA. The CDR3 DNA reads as TGCAGCGGACGGGGACAGTACAATGAGCAGTTCTTC. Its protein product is CSGRGQYNEQFF.